This TCR beta chain is from a study of cytotoxic CD8 clonotypes in ibrutinib-treated CLL. TCRdb's table, derived via immunoSEQ multiplex PCR, lists solely in-frame clones and lacks some. The sample contains roughly 300,000 clones, 76% of which appear only once. V was clipped by 4 bases and J by 1 base, with 13 bases between them. The CDR3 extends over 15 amino acids. Germline assignment: CDR1 MGHRA and CDR2 YSYEKL. Around 2 micrograms of genomic DNA from cryopreserved PBMCs went into TCR beta libraries. The V and J genes are TRBV4-1 and TRBJ2-5, with D possibly TRBD2 on 6 matching bases. The sequence was obtained from a human donor with chronic lymphocytic leukemia. The sample was PBMCs, taken at disease progression, from a patient treated with ibrutinib. The CDR3 bases are TGCGCCAGCAGCCTTTGGGCGGGGACCCAAGAGACCCAGTACTTC. Encoded protein: CASSLWAGTQETQYF.